This T cell receptor beta chain was documented in a study of post-analysis software for immune sequencing data. Whole-study context: Both relapsing-remitting and secondary progressive multiple sclerosis featured among the disease courses, as did progressive-relapsing multiple sclerosis. General observations from the study: Multiple sclerosis patients showed significantly lower normalized Chao1 diversity than controls did. By F measure, strong co-clustering occurred among samples prepared in the same batch. Several TRBV segments (TRBV5-6, TRBV5-1 and TRBV20-1 among them) occurred more frequently in patients than in controls.

On this clonotype itself: Its antigen is unknown.

V shed 3 bases and J shed 15 bases, with 15 bases lying between them. From germline, CDR1 is WSHSY and CDR2 SAAADI. This CDR3 spans 12 amino acids. TCR beta libraries were prepared from cDNA with unique molecular identifiers. Each sample of roughly 0.9 to 11 million input T cells yielded 500,000 or so cDNA molecules, so each molecule approximated one T cell. MiXCR, applied by TCRdb to the PCR reads, yields one record per CDR3 protein. The table lists some 700,000 distinct CDR3 sequences, over 45% of them singletons, with around 11% in the top ten. The material sequenced was blood. The rearrangement uses TRBV10-2 and TRBJ2-1, with D hard to call. The clonotype was recovered from a girl aged 2-10 years with multiple sclerosis. The CDR3 nucleotides are TGCGCCAGCAGTGAAATGGCTACTCAGACGTTCTTC. It encodes CASSEMATQTFF.